This T cell receptor (beta chain) stems from a study of CD8 T cells in Susac syndrome. The authors negatively isolated CD8+ and CD4+ T cells and FACS-enriched TEMRA cells. Random-hexamer reverse transcription was applied to about 0.5 to 1 ug RNA. Across 54 Vbeta and 13 Jbeta, TCR beta CDR3 was amplified with immunoSEQ multiplex PCR. Via MiXCR, TCRdb re-called the immunoSEQ multiplex PCR reads, giving one row per CDR3 protein. The sample yields some 52,000 distinct CDR3 sequences, 93% seen once. Sample: CD8+ T cells from PBMCs. The clonotype originates from a human donor with multiple sclerosis.

The chain's CDR3 is CASSFHLQGSGNTIYF. The DNA of the CDR3 is TGTGCCAGCAGTTTCCATTTACAGGGCTCTGGAAACACCATATATTTT. This sequence joins TRBV28 and TRBJ1-3, with D perhaps matching TRBD1 (6 bases). V dropped 3 bases and J dropped 0 bases, with 12 bases sitting between them. There are 16 residues in the CDR3. The germline V gene encodes CDR1 MDHEN and CDR2 SYDVKM. Full variable domain (outside the CDR3, taken from reference TRBV28 and TRBJ1-3): DVKVTQSSRYLVKRTGEKVFLECVQDMDHENMFWYRQDPGLGLRLIYFSYDVKMKEKGDIPEGYSVSREKKERFSLILESASTNQTSMYLCASSFHLQGSGNTIYFGEGSWLTVV.